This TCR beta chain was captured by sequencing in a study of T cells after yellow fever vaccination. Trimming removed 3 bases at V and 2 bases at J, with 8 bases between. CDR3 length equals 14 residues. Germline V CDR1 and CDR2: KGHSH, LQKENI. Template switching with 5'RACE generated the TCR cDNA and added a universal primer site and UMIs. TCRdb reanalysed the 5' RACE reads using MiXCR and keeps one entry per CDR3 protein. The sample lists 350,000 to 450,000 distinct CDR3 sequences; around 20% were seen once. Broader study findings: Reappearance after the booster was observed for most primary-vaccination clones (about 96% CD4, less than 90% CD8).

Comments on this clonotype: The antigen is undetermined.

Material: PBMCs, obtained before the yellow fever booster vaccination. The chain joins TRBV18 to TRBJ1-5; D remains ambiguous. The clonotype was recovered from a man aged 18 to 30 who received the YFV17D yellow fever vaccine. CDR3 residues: CASSPRRGNQPQHF. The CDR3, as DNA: TGTGCCAGCTCACCTCGAAGGGGCAATCAGCCCCAGCATTTT.